This TCR beta chain was observed in a study of spatial heterogeneity in lung cancer. This CDR3 has 12 residues. V was clipped by 10 bases and J by 8 bases; unmatched bases: 8. Germline loops: CDR1 SNHLY, CDR2 FYNNEI. As for time point: sample taken at primary tumor resection. Unsorted whole RNA of tumor, nontumor lung or frozen PBMC was sequenced. The donor group consisted of 55 to 85 patients who had untreated, early-stage non-small cell lung cancer. TCRdb re-analysed the 5' RACE reads in MiXCR, keeping a single row per CDR3 protein. The data show tens of thousands of distinct CDR3 sequences, with roughly 12% seen just once and 4.5% to 5.5% held by the top ten.

The TCR sequence derives from a male donor with early-stage non-small cell lung cancer. The chain links TRBV2 to TRBJ1-1; the match to TRBD1 covers 9 bases. The sequencing here drew on PBMCs, taken at surgery. The CDR3 nucleotides read TGTGCCACCGCGACTGACAGGGGGGAAGCTTTCTTT. Amino acids: CATATDRGEAFF. Full variable domain (missing parts from reference TRBV2 and TRBJ1-1): EPEVTQTPSHQVTQMGQEVILRCVPISNHLYFYWYRQILGQKVEFLVSFYNNEISEKSEIFDDQFSVERPDGSNFTLKIRSTKLEDSAMYFCATATDRGEAFFGQGTRLTVV.